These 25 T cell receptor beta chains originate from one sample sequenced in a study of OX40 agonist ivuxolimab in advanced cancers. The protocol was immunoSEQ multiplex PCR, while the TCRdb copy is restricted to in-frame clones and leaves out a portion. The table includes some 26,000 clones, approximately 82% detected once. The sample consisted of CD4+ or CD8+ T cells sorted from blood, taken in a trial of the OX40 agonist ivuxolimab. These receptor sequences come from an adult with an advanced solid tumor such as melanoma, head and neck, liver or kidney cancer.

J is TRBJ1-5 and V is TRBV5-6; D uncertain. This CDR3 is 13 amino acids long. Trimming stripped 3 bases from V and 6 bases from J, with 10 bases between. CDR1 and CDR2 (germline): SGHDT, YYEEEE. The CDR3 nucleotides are TGTGCCAGCAGCTCCGGAGGGATTCAGCCCCAGCATTTT. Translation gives CASSSGGIQPQHF. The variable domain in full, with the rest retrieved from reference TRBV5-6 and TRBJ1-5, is DAGVTQSPTHLIKTRGQQVTLRCSPKSGHDTVSWYQQALGQGPQFIFQYYEEEERQRGNFPDRFSGHQFPNYSSELNVNALLLGDSALYLCASSSGGIQPQHFGDGTRLSIL.

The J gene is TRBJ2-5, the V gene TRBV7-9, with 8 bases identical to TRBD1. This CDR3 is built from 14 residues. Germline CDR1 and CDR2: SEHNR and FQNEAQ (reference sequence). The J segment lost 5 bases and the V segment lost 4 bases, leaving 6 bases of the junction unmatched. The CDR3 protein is CASSSQGASETQYF. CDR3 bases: TGTGCCAGCAGCTCCCAGGGGGCGTCGGAGACCCAGTACTTC.

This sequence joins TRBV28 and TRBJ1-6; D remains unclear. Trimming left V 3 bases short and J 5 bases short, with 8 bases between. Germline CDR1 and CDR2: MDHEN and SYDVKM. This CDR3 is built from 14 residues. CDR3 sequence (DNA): TGTGCCAGCAGTTTGGTAGGAGATAATTCACCCCTCCACTTT. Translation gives CASSLVGDNSPLHF. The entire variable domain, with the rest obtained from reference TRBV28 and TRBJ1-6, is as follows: DVKVTQSSRYLVKRTGEKVFLECVQDMDHENMFWYRQDPGLGLRLIYFSYDVKMKEKGDIPEGYSVSREKKERFSLILESASTNQTSMYLCASSLVGDNSPLHFGNGTRLTVT.

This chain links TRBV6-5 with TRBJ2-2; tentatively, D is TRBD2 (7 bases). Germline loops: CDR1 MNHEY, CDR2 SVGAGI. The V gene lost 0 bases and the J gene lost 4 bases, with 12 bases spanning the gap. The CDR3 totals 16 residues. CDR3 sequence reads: CASSYSGGAPTGELFF. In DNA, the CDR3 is TGTGCCAGCAGTTACTCGGGGGGGGCCCCCACCGGGGAGCTGTTTTTT.

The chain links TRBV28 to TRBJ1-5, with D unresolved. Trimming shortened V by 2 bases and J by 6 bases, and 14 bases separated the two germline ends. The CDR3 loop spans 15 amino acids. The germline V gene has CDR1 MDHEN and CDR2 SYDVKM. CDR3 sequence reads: CASSLVGVGSQPQHF. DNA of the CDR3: TGTGCCAGCAGTTTAGTGGGAGTCGGTAGTCAGCCCCAGCATTTT.

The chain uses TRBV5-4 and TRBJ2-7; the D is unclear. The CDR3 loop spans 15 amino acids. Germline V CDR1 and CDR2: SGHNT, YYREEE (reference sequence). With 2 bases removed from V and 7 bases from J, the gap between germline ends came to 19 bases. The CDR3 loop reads CASSLPGRPSEEQYF. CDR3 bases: TGTGCCAGCAGCTTACCGGGCCGTCCCTCGGAGGAGCAGTACTTC.

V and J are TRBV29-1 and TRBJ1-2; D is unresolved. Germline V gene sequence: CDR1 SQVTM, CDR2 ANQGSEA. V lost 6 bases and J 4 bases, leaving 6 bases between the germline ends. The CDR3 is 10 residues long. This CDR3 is CSVDGYGYTF. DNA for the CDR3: TGCAGCGTCGACGGCTATGGCTACACCTTC.

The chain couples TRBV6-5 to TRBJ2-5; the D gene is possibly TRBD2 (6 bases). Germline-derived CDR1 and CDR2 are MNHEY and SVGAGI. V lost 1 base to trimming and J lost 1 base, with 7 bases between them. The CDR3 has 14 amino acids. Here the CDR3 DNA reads TGTGCCAGCAGTTACTGGGACTCCCAAGAGACCCAGTACTTC. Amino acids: CASSYWDSQETQYF.

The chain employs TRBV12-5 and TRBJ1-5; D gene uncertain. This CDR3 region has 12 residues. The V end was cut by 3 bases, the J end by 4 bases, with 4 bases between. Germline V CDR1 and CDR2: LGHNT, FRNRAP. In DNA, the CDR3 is TGTGCTAGTGGTTTTTTGAATCAGCCCCAGCATTTT. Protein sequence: CASGFLNQPQHF. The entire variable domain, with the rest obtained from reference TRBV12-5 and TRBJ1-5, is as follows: DARVTQTPRHKVTEMGQEVTMRCQPILGHNTVFWYRQTMMQGLELLAYFRNRAPLDDSGMPKDRFSAEMPDATLATLKIQPSEPRDSAVYFCASGFLNQPQHFGDGTRLSIL.

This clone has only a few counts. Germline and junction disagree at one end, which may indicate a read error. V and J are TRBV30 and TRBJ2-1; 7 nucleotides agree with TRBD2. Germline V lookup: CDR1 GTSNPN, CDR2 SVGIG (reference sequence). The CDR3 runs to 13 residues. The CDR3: CAWNPGGYNEQFF. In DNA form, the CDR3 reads TGTGCATGGAACCCGGGGGGATACAATGAGCAGTTCTTC.

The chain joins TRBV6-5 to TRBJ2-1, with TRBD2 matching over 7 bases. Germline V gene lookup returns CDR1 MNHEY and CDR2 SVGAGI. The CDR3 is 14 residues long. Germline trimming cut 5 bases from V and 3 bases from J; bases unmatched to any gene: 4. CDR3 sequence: CASSETSRYNEQFF. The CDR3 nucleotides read TGTGCCAGCAGTGAGACTAGCCGCTACAATGAGCAGTTCTTC.

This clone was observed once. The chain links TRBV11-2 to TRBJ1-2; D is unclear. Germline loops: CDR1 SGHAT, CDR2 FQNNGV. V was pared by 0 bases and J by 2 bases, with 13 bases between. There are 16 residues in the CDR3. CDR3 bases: TGTGCCAGCAGCTTAGATGGTCGGCAGTCAAACTATGGCTACACCTTC. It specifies CASSLDGRQSNYGYTF.

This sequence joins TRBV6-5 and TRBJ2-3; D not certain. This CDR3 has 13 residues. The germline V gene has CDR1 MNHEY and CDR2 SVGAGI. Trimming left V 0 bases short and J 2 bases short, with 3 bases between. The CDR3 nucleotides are TGTGCCAGCAGTTACTCCGACACAGATACGCAGTATTTT. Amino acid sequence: CASSYSDTDTQYF.

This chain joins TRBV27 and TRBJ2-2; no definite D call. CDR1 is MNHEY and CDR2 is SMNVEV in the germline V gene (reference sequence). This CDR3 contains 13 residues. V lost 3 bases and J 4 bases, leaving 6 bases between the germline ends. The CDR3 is CASSFSRTGELFF. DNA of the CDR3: TGTGCCAGCAGTTTCTCTCGCACCGGGGAGCTGTTTTTT.

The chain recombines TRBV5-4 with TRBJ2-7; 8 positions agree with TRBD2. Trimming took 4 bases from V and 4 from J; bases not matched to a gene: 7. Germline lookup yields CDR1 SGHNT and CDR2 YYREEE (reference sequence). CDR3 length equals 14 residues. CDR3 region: CASSHELADYEQYF. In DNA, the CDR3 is TGTGCCAGCAGCCACGAACTAGCGGATTACGAGCAGTACTTC.

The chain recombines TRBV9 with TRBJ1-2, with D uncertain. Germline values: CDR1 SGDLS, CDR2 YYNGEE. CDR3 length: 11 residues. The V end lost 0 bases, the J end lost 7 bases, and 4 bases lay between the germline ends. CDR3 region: CASSVDGGYTF. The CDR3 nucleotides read TGTGCCAGCAGCGTAGATGGTGGCTACACCTTC.

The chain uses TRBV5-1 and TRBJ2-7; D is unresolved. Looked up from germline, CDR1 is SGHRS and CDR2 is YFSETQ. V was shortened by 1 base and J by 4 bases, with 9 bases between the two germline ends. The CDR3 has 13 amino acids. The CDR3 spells CASSLPSEYEQYF. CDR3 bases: TGCGCCAGCAGCTTGCCCAGTGAATACGAGCAGTACTTC.

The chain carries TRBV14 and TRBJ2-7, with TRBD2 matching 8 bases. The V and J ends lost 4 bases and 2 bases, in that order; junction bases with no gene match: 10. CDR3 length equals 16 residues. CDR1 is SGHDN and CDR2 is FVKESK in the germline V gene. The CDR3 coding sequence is TGTGCCAGCAGCCCCCTCGGGAGCGGGGGACCCTACGAGCAGTACTTC. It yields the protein CASSPLGSGGPYEQYF.

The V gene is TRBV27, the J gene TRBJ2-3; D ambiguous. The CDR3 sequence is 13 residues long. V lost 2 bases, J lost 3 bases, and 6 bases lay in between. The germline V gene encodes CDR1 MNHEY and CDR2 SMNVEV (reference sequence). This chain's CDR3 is CASSLDGTDTQYF. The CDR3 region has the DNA TGTGCCAGCAGTTTAGACGGGACAGATACGCAGTATTTT.

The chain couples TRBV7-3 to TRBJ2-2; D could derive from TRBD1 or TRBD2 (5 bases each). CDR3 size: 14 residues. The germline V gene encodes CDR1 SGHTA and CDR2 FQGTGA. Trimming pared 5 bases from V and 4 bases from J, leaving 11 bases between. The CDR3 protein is CASSPSGPTGELFF. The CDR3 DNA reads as TGTGCCAGCAGCCCCTCGGGACCCACCGGGGAGCTGTTTTTT.

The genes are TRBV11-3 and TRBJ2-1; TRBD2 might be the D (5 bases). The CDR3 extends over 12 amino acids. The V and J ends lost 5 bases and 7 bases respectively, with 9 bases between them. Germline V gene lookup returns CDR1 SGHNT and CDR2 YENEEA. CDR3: CASSTSRNEQFF. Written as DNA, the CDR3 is TGTGCCAGCAGCACTAGTAGGAATGAGCAGTTCTTC.

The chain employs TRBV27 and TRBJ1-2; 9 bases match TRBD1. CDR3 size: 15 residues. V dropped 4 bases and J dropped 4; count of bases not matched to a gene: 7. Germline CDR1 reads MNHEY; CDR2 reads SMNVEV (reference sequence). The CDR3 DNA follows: TGTGCCAGCAGTTCGGGACAGGGATACAGCTATGGCTACACCTTC. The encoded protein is CASSSGQGYSYGYTF.

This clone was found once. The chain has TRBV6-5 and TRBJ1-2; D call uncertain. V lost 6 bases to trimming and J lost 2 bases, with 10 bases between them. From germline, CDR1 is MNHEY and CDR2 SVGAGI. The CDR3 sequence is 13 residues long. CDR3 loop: CASRSTGNYGYTF. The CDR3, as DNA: TGTGCCAGCAGATCGACCGGAAACTATGGCTACACCTTC.

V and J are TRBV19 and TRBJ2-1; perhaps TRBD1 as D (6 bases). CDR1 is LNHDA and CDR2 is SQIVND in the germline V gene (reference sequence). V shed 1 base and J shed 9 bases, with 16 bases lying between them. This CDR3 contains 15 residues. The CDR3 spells CASSIGISDRVEQFF. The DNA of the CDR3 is TGTGCCAGTAGTATAGGCATTTCGGACAGAGTTGAGCAGTTCTTC.

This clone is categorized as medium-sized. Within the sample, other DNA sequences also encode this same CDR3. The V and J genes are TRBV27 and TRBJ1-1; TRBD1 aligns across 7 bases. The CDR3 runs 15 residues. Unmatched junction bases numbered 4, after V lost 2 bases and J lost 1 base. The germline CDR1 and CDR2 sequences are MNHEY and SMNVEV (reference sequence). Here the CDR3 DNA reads TGTGCCAGCAGTTTAACCGGGACAGCGAACACTGAAGCTTTCTTT. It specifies CASSLTGTANTEAFF.